This T cell receptor (beta chain) came from a study of blood T cell repertoires in COVID-19 (dated by TCRdb to 2020 to 2022). In the study overall: The collaborator samples originated in the United States, Italy and Spain and spanned the acute and convalescent phases of COVID-19. The material from the prospective study consisted of cDNA or gDNA derived from T cells, B-cell-depleted T cells, or PBMCs. Deeply sampled blood TCRbeta repertoires from subjects exposed to, actively infected with, or recovered from COVID-19 were included in the dataset. The repertoires were released in a freely available public database meant as a resource for research on the immune response to SARS-CoV-2. The samples were drawn from the first 160 participants of the ongoing ImmuneRACE study and from 1,200 or so subjects provided by 6 global collaborators. Sample metadata almost always included a de-identified subject ID, COVID-19 status, age in years and sex. Where available, HLA class I and class II types were obtained from metadata supplied by the sample provider rather than from assay-based typing.

TCRbeta CDR3 regions were amplified from genomic DNA using the immunoSEQ Assay, a bias-controlled multiplex PCR. The authors' analysis ran thus. The number of nucleated cells in each sample was estimated by amplification of reference gene primers within the assay. To quantify the absolute abundance of each unique TCRbeta CDR3 rearrangement, sequence reads were collapsed and filtered. For each sample, productive Simpson clonality was calculated as the square root of Simpson's diversity index across productive rearrangements. This immuneACCESS table, as held by TCRdb, lists in-frame sequences with V and J called but not all clones. Of the missing ones, under half trace to an unresolved V gene in checked studies; the others have no known cause. The V and J calls and the clone size are those of that table, but D and trimming were determined from the DNA. This sample lists about 74,000 clones; around 88% were detected once. The ten largest clones add up to 1.9% of the sample.

Collaborating institutions collected whole blood in K2EDTA tubes following their own protocols. For TCRbeta analysis, collaborators shipped samples in one of three forms: frozen whole blood, isolated PBMCs, or DNA extracted from either of those sample types. Summary of the overall study and its limitations: How much clinical and demographic metadata was included differed by source and by participant, and the metadata was provided uncurated.

This clone was detected once. This clone's antigen is unknown. Per-nucleotide qualities are absent, and no much larger clonotype sits a single base away. Inclusive of the bounding cysteine and phenylalanine, the CDR3 is 14 residues long. Only CDR3 DNA remains: 42 bases, in frame from the first base. CDR1 and CDR2 are drawn from the germline V gene: SGHTA, FQGNSA. Between the V and J ends, shortened by 10 bases and 5 bases respectively, the junction contains 20 bases. Sample: peripheral blood. The rearrangement joined TRBV7-2 to TRBJ1-1, and possibly TRBD1, on 6 matching bases. This sequence was found in an elderly woman with active or convalescent COVID-19. The CDR3 protein sequence reads: CATAGGGLETEAFF. The DNA sequence is TGTGCCACAGCGGGCGGGGGGCTGGAAACTGAAGCTTTCTTT. The full variable domain, completed from the reference TRBV7-2 and TRBJ1-1 proteins outside the CDR3, reads GAGVSQSPSNKVTEKGKDVELRCDPISGHTALYWYRQSLGQGLEFLIYFQGNSAPDKSGLPSDRFSAERTGGSVSTLTIQRTQQEDSAVYLCATAGGGLETEAFFGQGTRLTVV.